This paragraph reports one T cell receptor beta chain. The source of the sample is a study of T cells after yellow fever vaccination. One entry per CDR3 protein, called by TCRdb with MiXCR from the 5' RACE reads. The top ten hold about 15% of the sample, which has 300,000 to 400,000 distinct CDR3 sequences, about 6% seen once. Germline values: CDR1 MNHEY, CDR2 SVGEGT. This CDR3 region has 18 residues. Trimming removed 6 bases from V and 1 base from J; junction bases left unmatched: 13. This sequence originates from a man younger than 40 who received the YFV17D yellow fever vaccine. The sequenced sample was PBMCs, obtained 5 days after the yellow fever booster vaccination. This chain joins TRBV6-2 or TRBV6-3 and TRBJ1-5, with TRBD1 matching over 9 bases. CDR3: CASSQGQGARLSNQPQHF. The CDR3 DNA reads TGTGCCAGCAGCCAGGGACAGGGTGCGCGGTTGAGCAATCAGCCCCAGCATTTT.